This T cell receptor beta chain was retrieved from a study of T cells after yellow fever vaccination. Whole-study results and caveats: Reappearance after the booster was seen for most primary-vaccination clones, at roughly 96% CD4 and around 88% CD8. Compared with primary, the secondary response was weaker and peaked at day 5, not 15.

Comment on this clonotype: Its target is unknown.

From germline, CDR1 is LGHNA and CDR2 YNFKEQ. This CDR3 is 15 amino acids long. The V and J ends lost 2 bases and 5 bases respectively, with 13 bases between them. A process of 5'RACE template switching, which added a universal primer site and UMIs, was used to make TCR cDNA. TCRdb passed the 5' RACE reads through MiXCR, listing each CDR3 protein once. This sample yields about 260,000 distinct CDR3 sequences, of which over 4.5% are seen a single time; under 3.5% belongs to the top ten. This chain connects TRBV4-2 to TRBJ1-5, with D perhaps TRBD1 (5 bases). This clonotype was obtained from a man aged 18-30 years who received the YFV17D yellow fever vaccine. The sequenced sample was CD4+ T cells sorted from PBMCs, obtained on the day of the yellow fever booster vaccination. CDR3 nucleotide sequence: TGTGCCAGCAGCCAACGGGGGAAGGTAGATCAGCCCCAGCATTTT. Amino acid sequence: CASSQRGKVDQPQHF.